This T cell receptor (beta chain) was found in a study of blood T cells in healthy people across ages. PCR was performed a second time for about 7 to 11 cycles using a sample-barcoded 5' primer and a J-beta primer mix. MiXCR was run by TCRdb on the 5' RACE reads, yielding one entry per CDR3 protein. The sample lists around 940,000 distinct CDR3 sequences, 51% occurring once. This clonotype was detected only a few times. After removal of 1 base from V and 1 base from J, the junction contained 7 bases not matched to a gene. Per germline, CDR1 LNHNV and CDR2 YYDKDF (reference sequence). There are 16 residues in the CDR3.

The receptor comes from a woman aged 60-75 years in good health. Sequences were obtained from blood. The chain employs TRBV15 and TRBJ2-7, with 7 bases aligning to TRBD1. CDR3 protein: CATSRADRVASYEQYF. In DNA form, the CDR3 reads TGTGCCACCAGCAGAGCCGACAGGGTGGCGTCCTACGAGCAGTACTTC.